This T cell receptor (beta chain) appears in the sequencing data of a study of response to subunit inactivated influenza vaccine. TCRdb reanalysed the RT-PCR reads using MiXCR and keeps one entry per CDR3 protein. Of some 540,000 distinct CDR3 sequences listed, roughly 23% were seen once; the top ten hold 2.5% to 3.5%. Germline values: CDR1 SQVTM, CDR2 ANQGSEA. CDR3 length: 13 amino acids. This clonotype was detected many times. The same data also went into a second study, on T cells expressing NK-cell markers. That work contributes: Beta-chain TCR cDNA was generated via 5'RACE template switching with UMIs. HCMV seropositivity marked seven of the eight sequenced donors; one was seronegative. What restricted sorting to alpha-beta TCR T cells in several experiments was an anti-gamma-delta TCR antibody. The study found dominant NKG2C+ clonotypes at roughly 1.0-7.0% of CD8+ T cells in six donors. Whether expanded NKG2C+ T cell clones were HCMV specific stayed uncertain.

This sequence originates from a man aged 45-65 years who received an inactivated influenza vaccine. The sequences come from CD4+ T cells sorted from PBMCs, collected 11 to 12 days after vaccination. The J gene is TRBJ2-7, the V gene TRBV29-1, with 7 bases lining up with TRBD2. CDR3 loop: CGGRLADSYEQYF. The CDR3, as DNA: TGCGGGGGGAGGCTAGCGGACTCCTACGAGCAGTACTTC.